Below, 16 T cell receptor beta chains from the same sample are listed, as sequenced in a study of chemoradiotherapy in HPV16-positive cancers. The method was immunoSEQ multiplex PCR; TCRdb's version includes in-frame clones alone and lacks a portion of them. Among under 85,000 clones listed, almost 90% were seen once. This material consisted of blood, taken from a patient who underwent chemoradiotherapy. Receptors originate from a human donor with HPV-associated anogenital cancer.

The chain is built from TRBV15 and TRBJ1-2; D not certain. V lost 3 bases and J lost 4, with 9 bases in between. Germline V CDR1 and CDR2: LNHNV, YYDKDF (reference sequence). The CDR3 length is 13 residues. CDR3 nucleotides: TGTGCCACCAGCAGGAGGGCGACCTATGGCTACACCTTC. Its protein is CATSRRATYGYTF.

V gene TRBV7-8 combines with J gene TRBJ2-2; 15 bases match TRBD2. Germline V gene sequence: CDR1 SGHVS, CDR2 FQNEAQ. Trimming took 10 bases from V and 1 from J; bases not matched to a gene: 7. The CDR3 sequence is 17 residues long. CDR3 protein: CATQPGLAGGNTGELFF. CDR3 in DNA: TGTGCCACCCAACCGGGACTAGCGGGGGGGAACACCGGGGAGCTGTTTTTT.

This rearrangement joins TRBV5-4 to TRBJ1-4; D remains ambiguous. V lost 0 bases to trimming and J lost 0 bases, with 9 bases between them. This CDR3 region has 16 residues. Germline assignment: CDR1 SGHNT and CDR2 YYREEE (reference sequence). CDR3 DNA sequence: TGTGCCAGCAGCTTGGGTTTGGGTGCAACTAATGAAAAACTGTTTTTT. This encodes CASSLGLGATNEKLFF.

The chain carries TRBV9 and TRBJ1-1; a weak D match, TRBD1 (6 bases). The CDR3 is 14 residues long. Trimming left V 0 bases short and J 0 bases short, with 6 bases between. CDR1 is SGDLS, CDR2 YYNGEE, per germline. DNA for the CDR3: TGTGCCAGCAGCGTAGCAGGGGTGAACACTGAAGCTTTCTTT. Protein product: CASSVAGVNTEAFF. Looking up the rest from reference TRBV9 and TRBJ1-1 gives the full variable domain: DSGVTQTPKHLITATGQRVTLRCSPRSGDLSVYWYQQSLDQGLQFLIQYYNGEERAKGNILERFSAQQFPDLHSELNLSSLELGDSALYFCASSVAGVNTEAFFGQGTRLTVV.

Here the CDR3 reads CASSQSLLVPGGDYGYTF. CDR3 sequence (DNA): TGTGCCAGCAGCCAAAGCCTACTCGTACCAGGAGGGGACTATGGCTACACCTTC. The chain couples TRBV4-2 to TRBJ1-2; TRBD1 is a possible D gene (5 bases). Looked up from germline, CDR1 is LGHNA and CDR2 is YNFKEQ. V was pared by 2 bases and J by 3 bases, with 22 bases between. The length of the CDR3 is 18 residues.

The V gene is TRBV2, the J gene TRBJ2-3, with D possibly being TRBD2 (7 bases). CDR3 length: 16 amino acids. Germline-derived CDR1 and CDR2 are SNHLY and FYNNEI. V lost 3 bases and J 6 bases, leaving 19 bases between the germline ends. CDR3: CASSDGGRRRGDTQYF. As DNA, the CDR3 is TGTGCCAGCAGTGATGGCGGGAGAAGGAGGGGGGATACGCAGTATTTT.

The chain combines TRBV30 with TRBJ2-3; D gene unclear. Per germline, CDR1 GTSNPN and CDR2 SVGIG (reference sequence). The CDR3 sequence is 11 residues long. The ends were cut back, 2 bases at V and 6 bases at J, with 6 bases in the middle. CDR3 residues: CAWSSPDTQYF. The CDR3, as DNA: TGTGCCTGGAGTTCCCCCGATACGCAGTATTTT.

V and J are TRBV10-3 and TRBJ1-1; D unclear. V lost 1 base, J lost 0 bases, and 6 bases lay in between. CDR3 length equals 14 residues. The germline gives CDR1 ENHRY, CDR2 SYGVKD. This CDR3 is CAISEWGLNTEAFF. DNA for the CDR3: TGTGCCATCAGTGAGTGGGGATTGAACACTGAAGCTTTCTTT.

The rearrangement uses TRBV9 and TRBJ1-1; no firm D call. Per germline, CDR1 SGDLS and CDR2 YYNGEE. This CDR3 comprises 14 residues. V dropped 0 bases and J dropped 8 bases, with 14 bases sitting between them. CDR3 amino acids: CASSVGFSTEEAFF. In DNA form, the CDR3 reads TGTGCCAGCAGCGTAGGATTCTCCACAGAAGAAGCTTTCTTT.

This clone came up once. This chain connects TRBV4-1 to TRBJ1-1; no firm D call. This CDR3 is 12 amino acids long. Per the germline V gene, CDR1 is MGHRA and CDR2 is YSYEKL. Trimming removed 4 bases from V and 5 bases from J, with 8 bases in between. The CDR3 reads CASSPPGTEAFF. The DNA for the CDR3 is TGCGCCAGCAGCCCGCCGGGGACTGAAGCTTTCTTT.

V gene TRBV2 combines with J gene TRBJ1-2; D not resolved. The CDR3 length is 13 residues. The V gene lost 3 bases and the J gene lost 8 bases, with 13 bases spanning the gap. Germline V lookup: CDR1 SNHLY, CDR2 FYNNEI. The chain's CDR3 is CASSDQGIRGYTF. CDR3 sequence (DNA): TGTGCCAGCAGTGATCAAGGGATTAGGGGCTACACCTTC.

CDR3 loop: CASSPSGQGAYEQYF. In DNA form, the CDR3 reads TGTGCCAGCAGCCCCTCGGGACAGGGGGCCTACGAGCAGTACTTC. The chain recombines TRBV5-4 with TRBJ2-7; 11 positions agree with TRBD1. CDR1 SGHNT and CDR2 YYREEE come from the germline V gene (reference sequence). The CDR3 length is 15 residues. V was pared by 4 bases and J by 2 bases, with 5 bases of the junction left unmatched. Full variable domain (outside the CDR3, taken from reference TRBV5-4 and TRBJ2-7): ETGVTQSPTHLIKTRGQQVTLRCSSQSGHNTVSWYQQALGQGPQFIFQYYREEENGRGNFPPRFSGLQFPNYSSELNVNALELDDSALYLCASSPSGQGAYEQYFGPGTRLTVT.

The chain links TRBV28 to TRBJ2-7; 8 nucleotides align to TRBD2. The CDR3 extends over 17 amino acids. J lost 0 bases, V lost 6 bases, and 13 bases had no gene match. Germline V CDR1 and CDR2: MDHEN, SYDVKM. DNA of the CDR3: TGTGCCAGCAGGTCTGGGCTGGGGCGGGGGGACTCCTACGAGCAGTACTTC. This gives the protein CASRSGLGRGDSYEQYF.

This clone appeared once. Other DNA sequences in the same sample also yield this CDR3. The chain has TRBV5-1 and TRBJ1-1, with TRBD1 matching over 8 bases. The CDR3 is 14 amino acids. V dropped 0 bases and J dropped 4; count of bases not matched to a gene: 2. Germline V lookup: CDR1 SGHRS, CDR2 YFSETQ. CDR3 loop: CASSLGTGGTEAFF. CDR3 DNA sequence: TGCGCCAGCAGCTTGGGTACAGGGGGCACTGAAGCTTTCTTT.

This clone was seen a handful of times. The chain has TRBV11-2 and TRBJ1-2; 7 nucleotides align to TRBD1. Germline V gene lookup returns CDR1 SGHAT and CDR2 FQNNGV. The CDR3 spans 14 residues. Trimming removed 5 bases from V and 0 bases from J; junction bases left unmatched: 3. Here the CDR3 reads CASSPDRANYGYTF. CDR3 sequence (DNA): TGTGCCAGCAGCCCCGACAGGGCTAACTATGGCTACACCTTC.

This rearrangement joins TRBV19 to TRBJ2-3; possibly TRBD1 for D (6 bases). Germline CDR1 reads LNHDA; CDR2 reads SQIVND (reference sequence). V was pared by 7 bases and J by 0 bases, with 14 bases between. CDR3 length: 15 amino acids. CDR3 loop: CASTPRGQSTDTQYF. CDR3 coding DNA: TGTGCCAGTACCCCCAGGGGACAAAGCACAGATACGCAGTATTTT.